This TCR beta chain was found in a study of shared clonotypes between healthy human individuals. Method: immunoSEQ multiplex PCR; TCRdb's copy keeps in-frame clones and lacks some. The sample holds about 960,000 clones, approximately 80% seen once. The CDR3 is made up of 16 amino acids. Sequencing was performed on memory CD4+ T cells sorted from blood. Subset here: CD45RA-negative fraction. The rearrangement links TRBV21-1 to TRBJ2-3. TRBV21-1 is a pseudogene segment. This receptor was taken from a man aged 18 to 29 in good health. CDR3 residues: CASSEKGQRGADTQYF. The CDR3 DNA reads as TGTGCCAGCAGCGAAAAGGGCCAGCGTGGGGCAGATACGCAGTATTTT.